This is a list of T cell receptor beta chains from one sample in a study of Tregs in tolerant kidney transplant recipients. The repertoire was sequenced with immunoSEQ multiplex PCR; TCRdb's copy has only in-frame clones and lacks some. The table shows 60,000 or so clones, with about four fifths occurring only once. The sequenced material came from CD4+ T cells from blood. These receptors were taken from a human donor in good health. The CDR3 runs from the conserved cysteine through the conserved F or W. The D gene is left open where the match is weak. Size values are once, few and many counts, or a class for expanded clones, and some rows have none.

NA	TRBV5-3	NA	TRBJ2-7	TGTGCCAGAAGCTTGGCCGGCGACTCCTACGAGCAGTACTTC	CARSLAGDSYEQYF
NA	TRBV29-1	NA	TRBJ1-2	TGCAGCGCCACCTATGGGGGACGGGACTATGGCTACACCTTC	CSATYGGRDYGYTF
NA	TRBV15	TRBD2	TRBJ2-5	TGTGCCACCAGCAGAGGAGGGACTAACCAAGAGACCCAGTACTTC	CATSRGGTNQETQYF
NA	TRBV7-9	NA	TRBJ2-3	TGTGCCAGCAGCTTTTCAGGTCCAGATACGCAGTATTTT	CASSFSGPDTQYF
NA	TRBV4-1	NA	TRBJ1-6	TGCGCCAGCAGCCAAGATGCTACTTTTCCGGGGAGCTCCTATAATTCACCCCTCCACTTT	CASSQDATFPGSSYNSPLHF
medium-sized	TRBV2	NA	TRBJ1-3	TGTGCCAGCAGTGAAGCGCTTGGCAGGTTGGGCTCTGGAAACACCATATATTTT	CASSEALGRLGSGNTIYF
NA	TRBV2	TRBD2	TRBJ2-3	TGTGCCAGCAGTGTTAGCGGGGGGGCGGATACGCAGTATTTT	CASSVSGGADTQYF
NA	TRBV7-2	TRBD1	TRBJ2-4	TGTGCCAGCAGCAAGCGGACAGGGGATGACATTCAGTACTTC	CASSKRTGDDIQYF
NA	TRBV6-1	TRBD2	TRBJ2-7	TGTGCCAGCGGGACTAGCGGGAGTTACGAGCAGTACTTC	CASGTSGSYEQYF
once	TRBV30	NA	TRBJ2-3	TGTGCCTGGAGTGTTAGGGGGACCCAGGACCCAGATACGCAGTATTTT	CAWSVRGTQDPDTQYF
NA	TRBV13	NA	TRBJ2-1	TGTGCCAGCAGCCTTTACGGGACCGGTAATGAGCAGTTCTTC	CASSLYGTGNEQFF
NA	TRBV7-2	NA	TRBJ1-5	TGTGCCAGCAGCTTAAGGGGGAGAAGGGGGAATCAGCCCCAGCATTTT	CASSLRGRRGNQPQHF
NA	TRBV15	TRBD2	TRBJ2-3	TGTGCCACCAGCAGAGGAGGGACTAGCGGGAGTCGGGATACGCAGTATTTT	CATSRGGTSGSRDTQYF
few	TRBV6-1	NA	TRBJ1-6	TGTGCCAGCAGTGAAAGTCGAGGGTCACCCCTCCACTTT	CASSESRGSPLHF
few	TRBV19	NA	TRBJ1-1	TGTGCCAGTAGTAGAATGGGCAGGACTGAAGCTTTCTTT	CASSRMGRTEAFF
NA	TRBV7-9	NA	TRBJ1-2	TGTGCCAGCAGCTCCCAGGGCGGCTACACCTTC	CASSSQGGYTF
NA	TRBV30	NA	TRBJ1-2	TGTGCCTGGAGTGTACAGGGAGCAAATGGCTACACCTTC	CAWSVQGANGYTF
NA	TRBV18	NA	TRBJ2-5	TGTGCCAGCTCCAACTTCCCCCACACAGGCGGGGAGACCCAGTACTTC	CASSNFPHTGGETQYF
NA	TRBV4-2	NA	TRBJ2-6	TGTGCCAGCAGCCCCTGGGCCAGGTCCACCTCTGGGGCCAACGTCCTGACTTTC	CASSPWARSTSGANVLTF
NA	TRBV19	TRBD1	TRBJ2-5	TGTGCCAGTAGGACAACAGGGGGCATAAAGACCCAGTACTTC	CASRTTGGIKTQYF
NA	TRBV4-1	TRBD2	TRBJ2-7	TGCGCCAGCAGCCAAGACCCAGGACTAGCCTACGAGCAGTACTTC	CASSQDPGLAYEQYF
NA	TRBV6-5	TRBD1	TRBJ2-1	TGTGCCAGCAGTTGGGACAGCTACAATGAGCAGTTCTTC	CASSWDSYNEQFF
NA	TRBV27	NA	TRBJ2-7	TGTGCCAGCAGTTTATCCCCGGACCCGGATCACGAGCAGTACTTC	CASSLSPDPDHEQYF
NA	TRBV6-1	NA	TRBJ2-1	TGTGCCAGCAGTGAAGCGTGGGCAGAGTTTATCGGTGAGCAGTTCTTC	CASSEAWAEFIGEQFF
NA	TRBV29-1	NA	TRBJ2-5	TGCAGCGTTGGGTTTTCACGCGTCTGGGAGACCCAGTACTTC	CSVGFSRVWETQYF
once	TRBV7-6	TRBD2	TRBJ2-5	TGTGCCAGCAGCTTCTCCGGGACTAGCGGGATTAAGACCCAGTACTTC	CASSFSGTSGIKTQYF
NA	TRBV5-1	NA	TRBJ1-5	TGCGCCAGCAGCACTGAAGGGGAACAGCCCCAGCATTTT	CASSTEGEQPQHF
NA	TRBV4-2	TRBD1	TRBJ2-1	TGTGCCAGCAGCCAAGTAGGGACAGGGTACTTCTTC	CASSQVGTGYFF
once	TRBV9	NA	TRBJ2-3	TGTGCCAGCAGCGCACTAGCTCTCCTGGATACGCAGTATTTT	CASSALALLDTQYF
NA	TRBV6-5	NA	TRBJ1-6	TGTGCCAGCAGTGATTCGGGGGATAATTCACCCCTCCACTTT	CASSDSGDNSPLHF
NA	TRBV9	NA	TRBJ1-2	TGTGCCAGCAGCCCCGGACAAGGGGGCTATGGCTACACCTTC	CASSPGQGGYGYTF
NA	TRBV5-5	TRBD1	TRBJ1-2	TGTGCCAGCAGCGCGCAGGGGGCAAGGAGTGGCTACACCTTC	CASSAQGARSGYTF
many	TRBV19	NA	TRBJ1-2	TGTGCCAGTAGTATAGGGACAGTTGCAGCTAACTATGGCTACACCTTC	CASSIGTVAANYGYTF
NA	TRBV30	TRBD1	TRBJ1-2	TGTGCCTGGAGCAAGGGACAGTACTATGGCTACACCTTC	CAWSKGQYYGYTF
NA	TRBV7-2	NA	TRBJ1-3	TGTGCCAGCAGCTTATTCGGGGGAGGCGGAAACACCATATATTTT	CASSLFGGGGNTIYF
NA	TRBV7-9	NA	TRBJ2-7	TGTGCCAGCAGCTTAGGTAGGCTGAGCGAGCAGTACTTC	CASSLGRLSEQYF
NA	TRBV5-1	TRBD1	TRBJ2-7	TGCGCCAGCAGCTTGGAGTCAGGGGGTGTCTACGAGCAGTACTTC	CASSLESGGVYEQYF
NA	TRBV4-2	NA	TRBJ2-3	TGTGCCAGCAGCCAAGAAACTAAACCCCGCACAGATACGCAGTATTTT	CASSQETKPRTDTQYF
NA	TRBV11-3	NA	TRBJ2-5	TGTGCCAGCAGCCCCCGTAGGGGCATAGAGACCCAGTACTTC	CASSPRRGIETQYF
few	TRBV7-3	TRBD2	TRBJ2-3	TGTGCCAGCAGCTTAACCGGGAGGGGGACTAGCACAGATACGCAGTATTTT	CASSLTGRGTSTDTQYF